This T cell receptor beta chain was observed in a study of blood T cells in healthy people across ages. A second PCR of roughly 7 to 11 cycles used a sample-barcoded 5' primer and a J-beta primer mix. TCRdb re-derived calls from the 5' RACE reads in MiXCR, one entry per CDR3 protein. This sample has 1.5 million to 2 million distinct CDR3 sequences, with about 35% found just once. CDR1 and CDR2 (germline): SGHKS, YYEKEE (reference sequence). The CDR3 has 13 amino acids. Trimming took 4 bases from V and 9 from J, leaving 13 bases between them. The source material was blood. This chain connects TRBV5-5 to TRBJ2-2, with unresolved D. The sequence was collected from a woman between 25 and 40 years old in good health. The DNA of the CDR3 is TGTGCCAGCAGCGAAGAAAATCGCCGGGAGCTGTTTTTT. Translated, it gives CASSEENRRELFF. Variable domain in full (rest from reference TRBV5-5 and TRBJ2-2): DAGVTQSPTHLIKTRGQQVTLRCSPISGHKSVSWYQQVLGQGPQFIFQYYEKEERGRGNFPDRFSARQFPNYSSELNVNALLLGDSALYLCASSEENRRELFFGEGSRLTVL.